This T cell receptor beta chain was found in a study of T-cell reconstitution after alpha-beta-depleted transplantation in children. Unique molecular identifiers were incorporated into the prepared TCRbeta library. TCRdb reprocessed the PCR reads via MiXCR and lists one record per CDR3 protein. The data hold about 500,000 distinct CDR3 sequences, with about 30% observed a single time. Germline V gene data show CDR1 as SEHNR and CDR2 as FQNEAQ (reference sequence). The CDR3 length is 14 residues. Trimming left V 1 base short and J 6 bases short, with 13 bases between. This clonotype was obtained from a human donor who donated a stem cell graft to a child with aplastic anemia. The chain couples TRBV7-9 to TRBJ2-7; weak D call: TRBD2 (6 bases). The source was PBMCs from the stem cell graft donor, collected from the stem cell graft. CDR3 region: CASSLDSGEFEQYV. Written as DNA, the CDR3 is TGTGCCAGCAGCTTAGACTCGGGAGAGTTCGAGCAGTACGTC.